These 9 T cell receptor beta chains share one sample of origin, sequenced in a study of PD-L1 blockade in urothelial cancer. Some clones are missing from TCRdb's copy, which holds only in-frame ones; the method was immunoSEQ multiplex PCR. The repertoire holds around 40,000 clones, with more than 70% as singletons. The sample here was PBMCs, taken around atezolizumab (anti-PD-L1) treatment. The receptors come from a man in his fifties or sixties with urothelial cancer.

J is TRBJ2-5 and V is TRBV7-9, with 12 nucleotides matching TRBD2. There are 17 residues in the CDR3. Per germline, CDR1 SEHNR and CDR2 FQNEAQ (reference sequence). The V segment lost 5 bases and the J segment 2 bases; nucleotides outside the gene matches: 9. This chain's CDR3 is CASSARLAGAYQETQYF. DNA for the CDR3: TGTGCCAGCAGCGCCAGACTAGCGGGGGCTTATCAAGAGACCCAGTACTTC.

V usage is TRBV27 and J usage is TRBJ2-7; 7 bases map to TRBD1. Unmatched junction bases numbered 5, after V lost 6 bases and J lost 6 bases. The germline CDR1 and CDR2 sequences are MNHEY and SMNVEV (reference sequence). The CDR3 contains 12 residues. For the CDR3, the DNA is TGTGCCAGCAGCTTCAGGACAGGCGAGCAGTACTTC. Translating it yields CASSFRTGEQYF.

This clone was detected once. As DNA, the CDR3 is TGTGCCAGCAGTTTTAATAGCGGGGCAGAGCAGTACTTC. It encodes CASSFNSGAEQYF. This chain connects TRBV27 to TRBJ2-7, with 8 bases lining up with TRBD2. The CDR3 loop spans 13 amino acids. CDR1 and CDR2 (germline): MNHEY, SMNVEV (reference sequence). The trim removed 3 bases at V and 7 bases at J, leaving 5 bases unmatched.

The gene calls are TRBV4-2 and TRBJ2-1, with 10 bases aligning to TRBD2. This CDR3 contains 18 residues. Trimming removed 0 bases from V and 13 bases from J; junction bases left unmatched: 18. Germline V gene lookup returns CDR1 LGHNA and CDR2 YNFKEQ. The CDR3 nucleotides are TGTGCCAGCAGCCAAGATATAGTCGGTCTAGCGGGAGAGGTCTTTCAGTTCTTC. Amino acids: CASSQDIVGLAGEVFQFF.

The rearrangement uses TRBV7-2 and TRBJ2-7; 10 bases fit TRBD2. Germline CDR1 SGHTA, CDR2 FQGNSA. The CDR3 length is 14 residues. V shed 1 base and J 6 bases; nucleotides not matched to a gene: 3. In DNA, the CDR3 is TGTGCCAGCAGCTTAGGTACTAGCGGGACCGAGCAGTACTTC. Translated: CASSLGTSGTEQYF.

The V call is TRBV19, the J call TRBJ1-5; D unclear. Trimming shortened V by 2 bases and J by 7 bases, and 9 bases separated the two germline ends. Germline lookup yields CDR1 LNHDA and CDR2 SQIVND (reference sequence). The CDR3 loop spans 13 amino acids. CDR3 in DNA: TGTGCCAGTAGTATAAGGACGGGACAGCCCCAGCATTTT. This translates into CASSIRTGQPQHF. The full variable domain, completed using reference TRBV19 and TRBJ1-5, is DGGITQSPKYLFRKEGQNVTLSCEQNLNHDAMYWYRQDPGQGLRLIYYSQIVNDFQKGDIAEGYSVSREKKESFPLTVTSAQKNPTAFYLCASSIRTGQPQHFGDGTRLSIL.

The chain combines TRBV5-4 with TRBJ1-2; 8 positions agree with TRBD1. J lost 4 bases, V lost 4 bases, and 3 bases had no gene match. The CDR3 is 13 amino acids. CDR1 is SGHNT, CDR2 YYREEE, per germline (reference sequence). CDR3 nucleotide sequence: TGTGCCAGCAGCCAGGACAGGGCCTATGGCTACACCTTC. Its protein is CASSQDRAYGYTF.

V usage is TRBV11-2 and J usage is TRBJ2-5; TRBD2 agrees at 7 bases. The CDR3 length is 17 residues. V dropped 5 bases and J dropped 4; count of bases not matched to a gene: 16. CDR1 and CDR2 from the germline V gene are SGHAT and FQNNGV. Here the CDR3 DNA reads TGTGCCAGCAGCCCGGCGTCTCAGCGGGGAACGATAGAGACCCAGTACTTC. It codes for CASSPASQRGTIETQYF.

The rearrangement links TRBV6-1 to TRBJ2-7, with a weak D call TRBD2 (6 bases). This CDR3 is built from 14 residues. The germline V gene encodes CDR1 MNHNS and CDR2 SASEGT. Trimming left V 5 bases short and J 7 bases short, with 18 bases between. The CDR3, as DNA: TGTGCCAGCAGTCGCGATCCGGGGGTTGGAGAGCAGTACTTC. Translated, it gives CASSRDPGVGEQYF.